This record covers a single T cell receptor beta chain. Assay: immunoSEQ multiplex PCR; the TCRdb copy retains only in-frame clones and omits some. Altogether about 1.5 million clones are present, roughly 95% being singletons, with the ten largest covering approximately 1%. This sample stems from a study of shared clonotypes between healthy human individuals. Unmatched junction bases numbered 8, after V lost 0 bases and J lost 2 bases. Germline V gene data show CDR1 as SGHRS and CDR2 as YFSETQ. The CDR3 loop spans 17 amino acids. The source material was naive CD4+ T cells sorted from blood. Subset meaning: CD45RA+ positively selected. This clonotype was obtained from a man younger than 45 in good health. The chain carries TRBV5-1 and TRBJ1-3, with 7 bases fitting TRBD1. CDR3 residues: CASSLGDRLPPGNTIYF. The DNA of the CDR3 is TGCGCCAGCAGCTTGGGGGACAGACTTCCACCTGGAAACACCATATATTTT.